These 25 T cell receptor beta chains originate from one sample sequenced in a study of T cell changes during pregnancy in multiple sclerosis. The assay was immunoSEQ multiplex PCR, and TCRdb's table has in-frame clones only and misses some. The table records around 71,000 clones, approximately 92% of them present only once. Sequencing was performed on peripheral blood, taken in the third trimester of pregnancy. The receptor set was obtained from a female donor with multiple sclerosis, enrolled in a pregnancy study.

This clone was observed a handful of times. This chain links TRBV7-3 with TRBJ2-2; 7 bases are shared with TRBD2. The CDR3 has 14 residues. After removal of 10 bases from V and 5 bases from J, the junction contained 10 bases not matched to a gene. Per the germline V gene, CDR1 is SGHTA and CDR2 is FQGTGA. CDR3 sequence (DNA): TGTGCCACCGTGGGGCGGGGAGGGACCGGGGAGCTGTTTTTT. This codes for CATVGRGGTGELFF. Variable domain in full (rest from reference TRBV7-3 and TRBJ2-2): GAGVSQTPSNKVTEKGKYVELRCDPISGHTALYWYRQSLGQGPEFLIYFQGTGAADDSGLPNDRFFAVRPEGSVSTLKIQRTERGDSAVYLCATVGRGGTGELFFGEGSRLTVL.

CDR3 bases: TGTGCCAGCAGGGTACTAGCGGGAGGACACAATGAGCAGTTCTTC. As protein: CASRVLAGGHNEQFF. V usage is TRBV28 and J usage is TRBJ2-1; 12 nucleotides agree with TRBD2. CDR3 length: 15 amino acids. Germline loops: CDR1 MDHEN, CDR2 SYDVKM. Trimming at V came to 6 bases and at J to 5 bases, leaving 5 bases not matched to a gene.

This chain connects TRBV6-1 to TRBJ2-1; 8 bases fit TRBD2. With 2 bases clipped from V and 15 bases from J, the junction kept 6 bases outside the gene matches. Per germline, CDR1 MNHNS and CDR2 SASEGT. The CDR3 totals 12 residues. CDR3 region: CASSETGTSLFF. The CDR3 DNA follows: TGTGCCAGCAGTGAAACTGGGACTAGTCTGTTCTTC.

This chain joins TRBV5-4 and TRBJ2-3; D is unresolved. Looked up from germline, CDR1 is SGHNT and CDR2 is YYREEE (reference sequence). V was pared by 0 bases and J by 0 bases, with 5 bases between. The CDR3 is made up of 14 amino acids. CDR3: CASSLGSSTDTQYF. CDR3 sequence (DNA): TGTGCCAGCAGCTTGGGCAGTAGCACAGATACGCAGTATTTT.

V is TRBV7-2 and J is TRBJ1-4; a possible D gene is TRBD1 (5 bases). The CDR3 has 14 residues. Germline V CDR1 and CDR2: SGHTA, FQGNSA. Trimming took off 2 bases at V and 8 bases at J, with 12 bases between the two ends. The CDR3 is CASSLLGEREKLFF. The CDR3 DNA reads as TGTGCCAGCAGCTTACTAGGGGAACGGGAAAAACTGTTTTTT.

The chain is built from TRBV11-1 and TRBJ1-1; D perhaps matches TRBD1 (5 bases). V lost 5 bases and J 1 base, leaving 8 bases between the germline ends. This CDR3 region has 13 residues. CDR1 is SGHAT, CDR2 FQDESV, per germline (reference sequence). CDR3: CASSHTGNTEAFF. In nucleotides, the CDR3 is TGTGCCAGCAGCCATACAGGGAACACTGAAGCTTTCTTT.

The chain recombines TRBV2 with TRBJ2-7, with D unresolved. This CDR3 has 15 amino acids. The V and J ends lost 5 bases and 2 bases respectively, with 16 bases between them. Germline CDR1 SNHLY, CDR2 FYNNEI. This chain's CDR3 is CASSSRTATPYEQYF. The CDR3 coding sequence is TGTGCCAGCAGTAGCCGAACAGCCACCCCCTACGAGCAGTACTTC.

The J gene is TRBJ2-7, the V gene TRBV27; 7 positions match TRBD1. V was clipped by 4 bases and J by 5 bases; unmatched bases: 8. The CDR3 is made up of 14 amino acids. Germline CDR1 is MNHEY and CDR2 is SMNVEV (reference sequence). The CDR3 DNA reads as TGTGCCAGCAGTTCCCGACAGGGATGGGACGAGCAGTACTTC. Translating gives CASSSRQGWDEQYF.

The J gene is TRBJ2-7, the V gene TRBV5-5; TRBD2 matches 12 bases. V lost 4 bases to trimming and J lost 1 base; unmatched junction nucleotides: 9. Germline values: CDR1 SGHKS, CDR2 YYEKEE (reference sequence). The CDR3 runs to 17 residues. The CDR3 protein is CASSQTSGRGGSYEQYF. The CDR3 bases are TGTGCCAGCAGCCAGACTAGCGGGAGAGGAGGGTCCTACGAGCAGTACTTC.

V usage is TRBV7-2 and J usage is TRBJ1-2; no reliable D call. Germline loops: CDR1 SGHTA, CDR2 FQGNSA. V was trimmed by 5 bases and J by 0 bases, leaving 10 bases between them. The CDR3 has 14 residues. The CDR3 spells CASSLDTANYGYTF. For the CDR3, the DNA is TGTGCCAGCAGCCTAGATACAGCTAACTATGGCTACACCTTC.

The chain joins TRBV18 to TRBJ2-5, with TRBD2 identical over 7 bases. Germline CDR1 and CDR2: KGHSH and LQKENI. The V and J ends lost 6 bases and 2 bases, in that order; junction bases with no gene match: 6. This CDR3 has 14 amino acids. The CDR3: CASSPAGDQETQYF. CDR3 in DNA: TGTGCCAGCTCGCCCGCGGGGGATCAAGAGACCCAGTACTTC.

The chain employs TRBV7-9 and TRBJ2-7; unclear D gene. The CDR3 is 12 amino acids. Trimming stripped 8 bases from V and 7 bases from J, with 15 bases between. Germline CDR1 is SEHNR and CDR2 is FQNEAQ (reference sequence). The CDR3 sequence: CASRGSDQEQYF. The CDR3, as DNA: TGTGCCAGCCGCGGCAGCGATCAGGAGCAGTACTTC.

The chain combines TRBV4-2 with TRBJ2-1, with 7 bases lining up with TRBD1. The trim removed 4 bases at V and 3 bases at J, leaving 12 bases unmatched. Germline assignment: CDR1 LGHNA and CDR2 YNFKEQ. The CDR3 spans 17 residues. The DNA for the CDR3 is TGTGCCAGCAGCCCCGACAGGGACAGTGGTCGCTACAATGAGCAGTTCTTC. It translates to CASSPDRDSGRYNEQFF.

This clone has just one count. CDR3 nucleotide sequence: TGTGCCAGCAGCTCTGACAGGGGCCCAATGAATGAGCAGTTCTTC. Residues: CASSSDRGPMNEQFF. The chain is built from TRBV11-2 and TRBJ2-1; 8 nucleotides line up with TRBD1. This CDR3 spans 15 amino acids. V lost 4 bases, J lost 7 bases, and 9 bases stayed unmatched. Germline assignment: CDR1 SGHAT and CDR2 FQNNGV.

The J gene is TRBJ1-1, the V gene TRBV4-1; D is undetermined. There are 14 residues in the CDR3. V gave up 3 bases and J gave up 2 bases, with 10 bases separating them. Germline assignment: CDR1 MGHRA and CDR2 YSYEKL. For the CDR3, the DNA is TGCGCCAGCAGCCATAAGCGGGGAAACACTGAAGCTTTCTTT. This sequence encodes CASSHKRGNTEAFF.

CDR3 loop: CASSIGEVRNNEQFF. The CDR3 DNA follows: TGTGCCAGCAGTATAGGGGAGGTCCGAAACAATGAGCAGTTCTTC. The V and J genes are TRBV7-9 and TRBJ2-1; a weak D match, TRBD2 (6 bases). V was pared by 6 bases and J by 5 bases, with 17 bases between. The germline V gene has CDR1 SEHNR and CDR2 FQNEAQ (reference sequence). The CDR3 length is 15 residues. Full variable domain (missing parts from reference TRBV7-9 and TRBJ2-1): DTGVSQNPRHKITKRGQNVTFRCDPISEHNRLYWYRQTLGQGPEFLTYFQNEAQLEKSRLLSDRFSAERPKGSFSTLEIQRTEQGDSAMYLCASSIGEVRNNEQFFGPGTRLTVL.

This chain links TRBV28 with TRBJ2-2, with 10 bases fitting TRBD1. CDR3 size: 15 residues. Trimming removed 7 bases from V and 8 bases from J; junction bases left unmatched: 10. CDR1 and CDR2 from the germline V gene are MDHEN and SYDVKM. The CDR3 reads CASIKGQGLLGELFF. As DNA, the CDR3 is TGTGCCAGCATTAAGGGACAGGGGCTCCTGGGGGAGCTGTTTTTT.

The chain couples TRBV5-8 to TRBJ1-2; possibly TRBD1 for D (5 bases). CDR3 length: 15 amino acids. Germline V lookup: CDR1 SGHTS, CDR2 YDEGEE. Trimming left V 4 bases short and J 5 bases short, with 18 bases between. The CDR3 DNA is TGTGCCAGCAGCGCTGGTTCAGGGAAAGGATATGGCTACACCTTC. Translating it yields CASSAGSGKGYGYTF. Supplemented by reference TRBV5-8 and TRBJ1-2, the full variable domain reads EAGVTQSPTHLIKTRGQQATLRCSPISGHTSVYWYQQALGLGLQFLLWYDEGEERNRGNFPPRFSGRQFPNYSSELNVNALELEDSALYLCASSAGSGKGYGYTFGSGTRLTVV.

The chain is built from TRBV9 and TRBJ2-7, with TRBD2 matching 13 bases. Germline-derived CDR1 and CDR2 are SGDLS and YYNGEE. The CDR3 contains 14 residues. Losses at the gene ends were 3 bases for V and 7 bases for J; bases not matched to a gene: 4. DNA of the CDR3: TGTGCCAGCAGCGCCCAGGGACTAGCGGGAGAGCAGTACTTC. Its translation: CASSAQGLAGEQYF.

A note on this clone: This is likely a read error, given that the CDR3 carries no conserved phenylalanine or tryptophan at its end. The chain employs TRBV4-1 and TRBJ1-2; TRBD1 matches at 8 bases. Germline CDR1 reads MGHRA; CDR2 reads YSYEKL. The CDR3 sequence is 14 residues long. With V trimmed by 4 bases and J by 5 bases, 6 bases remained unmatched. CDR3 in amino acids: CASSPPGQEYGYTL. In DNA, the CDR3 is TGCGCCAGCAGCCCACCGGGACAGGAGTATGGCTACACCCTC.

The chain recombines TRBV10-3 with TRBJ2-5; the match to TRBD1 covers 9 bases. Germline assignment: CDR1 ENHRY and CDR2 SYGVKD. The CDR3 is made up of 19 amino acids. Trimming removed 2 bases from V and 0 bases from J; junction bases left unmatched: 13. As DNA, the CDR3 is TGTGCCATCAGTGAGGCTCGGACAGGGGAAACGATGTACCAAGAGACCCAGTACTTC. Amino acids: CAISEARTGETMYQETQYF.

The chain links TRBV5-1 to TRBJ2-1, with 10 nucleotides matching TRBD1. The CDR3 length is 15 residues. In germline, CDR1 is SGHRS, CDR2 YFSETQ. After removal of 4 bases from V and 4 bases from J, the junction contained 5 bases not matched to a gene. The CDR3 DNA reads TGCGCCAGCAGCCCGGACAGGGGGGCTTACAATGAGCAGTTCTTC. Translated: CASSPDRGAYNEQFF. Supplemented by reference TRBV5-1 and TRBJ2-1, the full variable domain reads KAGVTQTPRYLIKTRGQQVTLSCSPISGHRSVSWYQQTPGQGLQFLFEYFSETQRNKGNFPGRFSGRQFSNSRSEMNVSTLELGDSALYLCASSPDRGAYNEQFFGPGTRLTVL.

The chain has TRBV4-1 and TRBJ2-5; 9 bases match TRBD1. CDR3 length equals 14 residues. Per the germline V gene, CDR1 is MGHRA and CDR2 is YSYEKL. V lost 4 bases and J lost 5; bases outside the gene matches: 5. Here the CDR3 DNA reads TGCGCCAGCAGCCTCGGACAGGGGCGGGAGACCCAGTACTTC. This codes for CASSLGQGRETQYF.

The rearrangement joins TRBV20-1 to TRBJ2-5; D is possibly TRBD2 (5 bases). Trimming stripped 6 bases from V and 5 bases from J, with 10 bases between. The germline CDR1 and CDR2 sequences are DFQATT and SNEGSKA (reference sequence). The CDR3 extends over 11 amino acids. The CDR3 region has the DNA TGCAGTGCGGGTCGGGGTGAGACCCAGTACTTC. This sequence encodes CSAGRGETQYF.

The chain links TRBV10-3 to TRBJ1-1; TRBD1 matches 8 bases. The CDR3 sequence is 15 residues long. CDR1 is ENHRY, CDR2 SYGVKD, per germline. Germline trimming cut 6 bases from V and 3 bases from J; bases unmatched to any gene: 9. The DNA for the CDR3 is TGTGCCATCAGGCCCCTACAGGGGGGGGACACTGAAGCTTTCTTT. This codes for CAIRPLQGGDTEAFF.